These 6 T cell receptor beta chains share one sample of origin, sequenced in a study of T-cell memory formation after mild COVID-19 (dated by TCRdb to the early 2020s). Preparation of the library involved 5' RACE. The sequencer listed for this sample is Illumina NovaSeq 6000. Using fastp trimming at Q25 and MiXCR clonotype assembly, TCRdb reanalyzed the public sequencing data and kept in-frame beta chains. Duplicate CDR3 protein sequences are folded into a single record with the most common DNA and genes. Recorded for this sample are a few hundred thousand distinct CDR3 sequences; approximately 19% of them occurred a single time. The top ten constitute about 21% of the sample. The sample taken for sequencing was PBMCs or a T cell subset sorted from them (not recorded which). All receptors derive from a man in his late teens or twenties who had mild COVID-19 (a few samples of this study predate the infection). The sample titles of this study are shuffled in the database, so cell type and time point are left out; the donor was told from shared clones.

The V and J genes are TRBV7-2 and TRBJ2-5, with 7 bases fitting TRBD2. Germline V gene lookup returns CDR1 SGHTA and CDR2 FQGNSA. This CDR3 comprises 16 residues. Trimming removed 5 bases from V and 2 bases from J; junction bases left unmatched: 11. The CDR3 nucleotides read TGTGCCAGCAGCCACTCAACGTGGGGGGGGCAAGAGACCCAGTACTTC. It yields the protein CASSHSTWGGQETQYF.

This chain joins TRBV7-2 and TRBJ2-3; TRBD2 aligns across 7 bases. The CDR3 contains 15 residues. V gave up 5 bases and J gave up 2 bases; unmatched junction bases: 7. CDR1 is SGHTA, CDR2 FQGNSA, per germline. The CDR3 loop reads CASSSRRGNTDTQYF. The CDR3 DNA reads as TGTGCCAGCAGCAGCCGGCGGGGGAACACAGATACGCAGTATTTT.

This clonotype was picked up many times. The chain employs TRBV5-5 and TRBJ2-5; 9 bases agree with TRBD1. J gave up 5 bases and V 2 bases, and 10 bases lay outside the gene matches. The CDR3 loop spans 16 amino acids. The V gene's germline CDR1 is SGHKS and CDR2 YYEKEE (reference sequence). The CDR3 nucleotides are TGTGCCAGCAGCTTAAACAGGGGGCACGATGAGGAGACCCAGTACTTC. Translation gives CASSLNRGHDEETQYF. Full variable domain (remainder filled in from reference TRBV5-5 and TRBJ2-5): DAGVTQSPTHLIKTRGQQVTLRCSPISGHKSVSWYQQVLGQGPQFIFQYYEKEERGRGNFPDRFSARQFPNYSSELNVNALLLGDSALYLCASSLNRGHDEETQYFGPGTRLLVL.

The V gene is TRBV18, the J gene TRBJ2-3; tentative D call: TRBD2 (6 bases). The CDR3 contains 15 residues. V was clipped by 3 bases and J by 6 bases, with 16 bases between them. CDR1 KGHSH and CDR2 LQKENI come from the germline V gene. CDR3 protein: CASSPLGLRGDTQYF. CDR3 sequence (DNA): TGTGCCAGCTCACCGCTGGGACTGAGAGGGGATACGCAGTATTTT.

The chain combines TRBV5-1 with TRBJ2-7; the match to TRBD1 covers 10 bases. Looked up from germline, CDR1 is SGHRS and CDR2 is YFSETQ. The CDR3 loop spans 13 amino acids. The junction had 2 bases not matched to a gene; V was cut back by 5 bases and J by 3 bases. As DNA, the CDR3 is TGCGCCAGCAGGTGGACAGGGGGCTACGAGCAGTACTTC. This encodes CASRWTGGYEQYF.

The V and J genes are TRBV10-3 and TRBJ2-5, with 7 positions matching TRBD2. Per the germline V gene, CDR1 is ENHRY and CDR2 is SYGVKD. With 3 bases clipped from V and 1 base from J, the junction kept 2 bases outside the gene matches. This CDR3 is 14 amino acids long. This chain's CDR3 is CAISDAGAQETQYF. For the CDR3, the DNA is TGTGCCATCAGTGACGCGGGAGCCCAAGAGACCCAGTACTTC.